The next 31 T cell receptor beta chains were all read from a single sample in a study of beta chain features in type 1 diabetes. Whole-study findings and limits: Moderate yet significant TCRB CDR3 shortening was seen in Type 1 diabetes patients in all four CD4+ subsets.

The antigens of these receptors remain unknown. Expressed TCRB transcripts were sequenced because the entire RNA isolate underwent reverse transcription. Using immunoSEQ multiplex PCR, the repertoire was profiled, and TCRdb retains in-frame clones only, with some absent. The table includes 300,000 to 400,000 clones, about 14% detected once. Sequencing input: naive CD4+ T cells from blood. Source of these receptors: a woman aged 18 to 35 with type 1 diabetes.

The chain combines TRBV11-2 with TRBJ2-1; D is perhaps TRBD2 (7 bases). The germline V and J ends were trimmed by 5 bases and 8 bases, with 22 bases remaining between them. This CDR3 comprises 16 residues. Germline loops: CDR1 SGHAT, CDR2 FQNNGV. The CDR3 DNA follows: TGTGCCAGCAGCAGCACCGGGACTACAGGGAGGGATGAGCAGTTCTTC. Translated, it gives CASSSTGTTGRDEQFF.

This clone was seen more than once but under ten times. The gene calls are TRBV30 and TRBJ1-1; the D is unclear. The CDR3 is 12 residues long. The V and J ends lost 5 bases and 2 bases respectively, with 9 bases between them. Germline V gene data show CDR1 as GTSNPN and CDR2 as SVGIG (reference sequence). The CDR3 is CAWGSINTEAFF. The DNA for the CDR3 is TGTGCCTGGGGCAGTATCAACACTGAAGCTTTCTTT. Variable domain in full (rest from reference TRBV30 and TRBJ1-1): SQTIHQWPATLVQPVGSPLSLECTVEGTSNPNLYWYRQAAGRGLQLLFYSVGIGQISSEVPQNLSASRPQDRQFILSSKKLLLSDSGFYLCAWGSINTEAFFGQGTRLTVV.

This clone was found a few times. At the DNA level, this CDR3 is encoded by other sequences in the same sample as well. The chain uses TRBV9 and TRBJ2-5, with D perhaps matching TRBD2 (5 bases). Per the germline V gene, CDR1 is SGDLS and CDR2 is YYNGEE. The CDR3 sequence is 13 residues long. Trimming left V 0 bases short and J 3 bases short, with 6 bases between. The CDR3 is CASSVGAEETQYF. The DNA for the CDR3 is TGTGCCAGCAGCGTAGGAGCGGAAGAGACCCAGTACTTC.

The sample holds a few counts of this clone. The CDR3 nucleotides are TGCGCCAGCAGCTTCTTAATGACTAGCGGGCAAAACAATGAGCAGTTCTTC. Translating gives CASSFLMTSGQNNEQFF. This chain connects TRBV5-1 to TRBJ2-1; 10 nucleotides agree with TRBD2. The V and J ends lost 2 bases and 5 bases, in that order; junction bases with no gene match: 10. This CDR3 spans 17 amino acids. Germline lookup yields CDR1 SGHRS and CDR2 YFSETQ.

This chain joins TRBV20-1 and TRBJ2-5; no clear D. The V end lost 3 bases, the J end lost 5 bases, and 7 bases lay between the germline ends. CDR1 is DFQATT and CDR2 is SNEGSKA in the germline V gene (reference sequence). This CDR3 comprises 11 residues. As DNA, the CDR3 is TGCAGTGCTAGCACAGAGGAGACCCAGTACTTC. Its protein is CSASTEETQYF.

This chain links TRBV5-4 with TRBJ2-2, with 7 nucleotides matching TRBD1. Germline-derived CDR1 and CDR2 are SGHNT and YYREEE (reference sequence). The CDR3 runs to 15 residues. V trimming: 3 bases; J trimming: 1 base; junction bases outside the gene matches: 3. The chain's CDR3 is CASSWDRMNTGELFF. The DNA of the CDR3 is TGTGCCAGCAGCTGGGACAGAATGAACACCGGGGAGCTGTTTTTT. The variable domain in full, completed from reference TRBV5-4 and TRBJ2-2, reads ETGVTQSPTHLIKTRGQQVTLRCSSQSGHNTVSWYQQALGQGPQFIFQYYREEENGRGNFPPRFSGLQFPNYSSELNVNALELDDSALYLCASSWDRMNTGELFFGEGSRLTVL.

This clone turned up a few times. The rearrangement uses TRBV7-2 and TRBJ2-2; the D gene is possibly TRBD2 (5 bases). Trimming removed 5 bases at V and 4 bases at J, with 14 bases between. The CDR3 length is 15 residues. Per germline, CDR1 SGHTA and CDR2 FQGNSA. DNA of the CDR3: TGTGCCAGCAGCCCCGCTTCTAGCCGCACCGGGGAGCTGTTTTTT. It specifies CASSPASSRTGELFF.

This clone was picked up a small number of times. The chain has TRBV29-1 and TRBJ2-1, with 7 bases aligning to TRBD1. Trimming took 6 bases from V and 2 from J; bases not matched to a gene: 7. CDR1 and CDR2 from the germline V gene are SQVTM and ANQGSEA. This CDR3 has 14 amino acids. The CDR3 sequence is CSVLRDSTYNEQFF. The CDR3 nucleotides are TGCAGCGTACTCCGGGACAGTACCTACAATGAGCAGTTCTTC.

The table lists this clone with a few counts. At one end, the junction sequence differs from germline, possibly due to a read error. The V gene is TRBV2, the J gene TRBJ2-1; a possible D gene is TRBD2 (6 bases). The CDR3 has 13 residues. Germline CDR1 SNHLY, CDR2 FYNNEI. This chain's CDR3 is CVSTRDSDNEQFF. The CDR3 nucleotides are TGTGTCAGCACCCGGGACTCGGACAATGAGCAGTTCTTC.

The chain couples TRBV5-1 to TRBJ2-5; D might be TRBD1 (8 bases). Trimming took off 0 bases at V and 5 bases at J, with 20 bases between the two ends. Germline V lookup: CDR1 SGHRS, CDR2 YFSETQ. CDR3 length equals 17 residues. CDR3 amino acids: CASSLETLDRGGETQYF. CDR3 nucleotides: TGCGCCAGCAGCTTGGAGACTCTTGACAGGGGAGGGGAGACCCAGTACTTC.

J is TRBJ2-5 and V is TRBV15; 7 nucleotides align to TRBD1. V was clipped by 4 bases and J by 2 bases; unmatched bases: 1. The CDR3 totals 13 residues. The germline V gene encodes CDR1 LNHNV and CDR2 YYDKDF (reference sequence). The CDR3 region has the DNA TGTGCCACCAGCACGGGACAGCAAGAGACCCAGTACTTC. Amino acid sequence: CATSTGQQETQYF.

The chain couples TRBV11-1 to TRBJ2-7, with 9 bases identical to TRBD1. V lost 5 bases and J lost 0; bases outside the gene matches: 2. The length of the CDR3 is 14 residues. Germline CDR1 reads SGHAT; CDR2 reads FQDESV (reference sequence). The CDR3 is CASSGTGHSYEQYV. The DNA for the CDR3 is TGTGCCAGCAGCGGGACAGGGCACTCCTACGAGCAGTACGTC.

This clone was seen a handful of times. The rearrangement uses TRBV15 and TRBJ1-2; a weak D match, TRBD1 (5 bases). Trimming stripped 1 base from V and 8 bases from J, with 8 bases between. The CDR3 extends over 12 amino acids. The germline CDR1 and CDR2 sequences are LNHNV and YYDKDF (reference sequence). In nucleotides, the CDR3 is TGTGCCACCAGCAGAGCAGGGAACGGCTACACCTTC. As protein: CATSRAGNGYTF.

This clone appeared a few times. The chain's CDR3 is CASSLGLAGGTDTQYF. DNA for the CDR3: TGTGCCAGCAGCTTAGGACTAGCGGGAGGAACAGATACGCAGTATTTT. The V call is TRBV11-2, the J call TRBJ2-3; 13 nucleotides align to TRBD2. Germline CDR1 is SGHAT and CDR2 is FQNNGV. The CDR3 sequence is 16 residues long. Trimming cost V 1 base and J 3 bases; bases outside gene matches: 1.

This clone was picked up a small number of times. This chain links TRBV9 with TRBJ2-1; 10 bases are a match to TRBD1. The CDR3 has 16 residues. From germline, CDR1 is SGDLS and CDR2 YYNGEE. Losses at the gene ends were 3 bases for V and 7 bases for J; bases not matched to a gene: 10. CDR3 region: CASSAKGGQGWNEQFF. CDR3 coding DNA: TGTGCCAGCAGCGCAAAGGGGGGACAGGGGTGGAATGAGCAGTTCTTC.

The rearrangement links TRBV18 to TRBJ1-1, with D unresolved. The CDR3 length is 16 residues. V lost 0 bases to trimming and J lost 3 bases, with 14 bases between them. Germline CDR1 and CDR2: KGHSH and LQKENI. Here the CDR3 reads CASSPPWASEYTEAFF. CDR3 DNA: TGTGCCAGCTCACCACCCTGGGCGTCTGAGTACACTGAAGCTTTCTTT.

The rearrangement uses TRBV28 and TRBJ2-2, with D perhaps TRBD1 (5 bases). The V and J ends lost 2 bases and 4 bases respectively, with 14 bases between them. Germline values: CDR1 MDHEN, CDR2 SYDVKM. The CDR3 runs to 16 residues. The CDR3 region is CASSLADRKFTGELFF. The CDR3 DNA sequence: TGTGCCAGCAGTTTAGCTGACAGAAAGTTCACCGGGGAGCTGTTTTTT.

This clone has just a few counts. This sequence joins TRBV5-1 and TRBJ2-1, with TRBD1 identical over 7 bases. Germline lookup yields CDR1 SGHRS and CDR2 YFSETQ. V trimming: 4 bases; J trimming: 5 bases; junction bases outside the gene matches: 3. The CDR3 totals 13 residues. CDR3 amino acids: CASSGTDDNEQFF. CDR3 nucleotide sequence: TGCGCCAGCAGCGGGACAGATGACAATGAGCAGTTCTTC.

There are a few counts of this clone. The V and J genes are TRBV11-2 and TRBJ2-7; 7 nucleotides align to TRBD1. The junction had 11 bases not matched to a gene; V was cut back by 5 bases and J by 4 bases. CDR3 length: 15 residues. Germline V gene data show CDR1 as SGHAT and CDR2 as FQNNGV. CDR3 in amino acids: CASSPREGGGYEQYV. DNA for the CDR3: TGTGCCAGCAGCCCCCGGGAAGGGGGCGGGTACGAGCAGTACGTC.

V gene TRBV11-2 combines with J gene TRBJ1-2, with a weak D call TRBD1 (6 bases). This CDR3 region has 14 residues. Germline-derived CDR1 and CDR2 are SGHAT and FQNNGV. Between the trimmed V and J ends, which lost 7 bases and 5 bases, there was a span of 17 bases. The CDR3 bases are TGTGCCAGCAACCACAGGGCCGACCCTTATGGCTACACCTTC. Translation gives CASNHRADPYGYTF.

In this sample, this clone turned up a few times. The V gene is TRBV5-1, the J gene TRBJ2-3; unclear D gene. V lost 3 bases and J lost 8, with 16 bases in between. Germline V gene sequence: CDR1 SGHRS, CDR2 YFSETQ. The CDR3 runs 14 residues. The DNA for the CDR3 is TGCGCCAGCAGCTCCCCTCCACTGCTTGGTACGCAGTATTTT. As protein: CASSSPPLLGTQYF.

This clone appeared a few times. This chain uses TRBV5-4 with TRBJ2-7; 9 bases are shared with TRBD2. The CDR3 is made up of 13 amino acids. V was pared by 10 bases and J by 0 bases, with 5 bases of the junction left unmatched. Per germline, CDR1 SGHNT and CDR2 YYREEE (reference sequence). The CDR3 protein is CACSGRSSYEQYF. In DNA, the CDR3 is TGTGCCTGTAGCGGGAGAAGCTCCTACGAGCAGTACTTC. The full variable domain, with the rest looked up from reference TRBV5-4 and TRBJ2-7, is ETGVTQSPTHLIKTRGQQVTLRCSSQSGHNTVSWYQQALGQGPQFIFQYYREEENGRGNFPPRFSGLQFPNYSSELNVNALELDDSALYLCACSGRSSYEQYFGPGTRLTVT.

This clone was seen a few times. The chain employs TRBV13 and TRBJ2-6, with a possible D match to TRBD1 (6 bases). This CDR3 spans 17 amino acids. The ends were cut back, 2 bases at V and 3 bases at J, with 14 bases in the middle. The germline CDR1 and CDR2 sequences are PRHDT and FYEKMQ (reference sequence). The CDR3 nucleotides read TGTGCCAGCAGCTTATCCCCACAGGGAAGTGGGGCCAACGTCCTGACTTTC. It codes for CASSLSPQGSGANVLTF.

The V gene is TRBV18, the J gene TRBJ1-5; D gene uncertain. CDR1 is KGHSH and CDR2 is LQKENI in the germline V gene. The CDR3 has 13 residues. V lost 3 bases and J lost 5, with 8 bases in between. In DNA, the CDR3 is TGTGCCAGCTCACCTACCCCGGATCAGCCCCAGCATTTT. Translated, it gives CASSPTPDQPQHF.

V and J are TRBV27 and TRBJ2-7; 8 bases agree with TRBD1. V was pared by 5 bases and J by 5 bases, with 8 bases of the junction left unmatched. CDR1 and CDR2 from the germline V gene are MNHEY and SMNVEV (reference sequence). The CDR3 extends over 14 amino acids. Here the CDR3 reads CASSPRTGFHEQYF. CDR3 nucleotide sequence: TGTGCCAGCAGTCCCCGGACAGGGTTTCACGAGCAGTACTTC.

CDR3 in amino acids: CASSVVSGSGDTQYF. CDR3 in DNA: TGTGCCAGCAGCGTAGTAAGCGGGAGTGGTGATACGCAGTATTTT. The chain employs TRBV9 and TRBJ2-3; TRBD2 aligns across 8 bases. This CDR3 has 15 amino acids. The germline V gene has CDR1 SGDLS and CDR2 YYNGEE. With V trimmed by 0 bases and J by 6 bases, 6 bases remained unmatched.

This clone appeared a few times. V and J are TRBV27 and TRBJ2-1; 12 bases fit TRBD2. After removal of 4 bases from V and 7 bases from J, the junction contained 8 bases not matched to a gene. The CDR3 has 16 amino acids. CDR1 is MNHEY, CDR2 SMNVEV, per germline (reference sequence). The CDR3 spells CASSSSGRAGRNEQFF. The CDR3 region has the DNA TGTGCCAGCAGTTCTAGCGGGAGGGCCGGTCGGAATGAGCAGTTCTTC.

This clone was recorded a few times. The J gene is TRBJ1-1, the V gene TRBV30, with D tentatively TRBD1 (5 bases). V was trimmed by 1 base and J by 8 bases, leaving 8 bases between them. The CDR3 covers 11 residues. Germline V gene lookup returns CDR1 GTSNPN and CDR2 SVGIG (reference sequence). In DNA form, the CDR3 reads TGTGCCTGGAGTGAGGGACTGGAAGCTTTCTTT. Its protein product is CAWSEGLEAFF. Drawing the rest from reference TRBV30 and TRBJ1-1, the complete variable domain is SQTIHQWPATLVQPVGSPLSLECTVEGTSNPNLYWYRQAAGRGLQLLFYSVGIGQISSEVPQNLSASRPQDRQFILSSKKLLLSDSGFYLCAWSEGLEAFFGQGTRLTVV.

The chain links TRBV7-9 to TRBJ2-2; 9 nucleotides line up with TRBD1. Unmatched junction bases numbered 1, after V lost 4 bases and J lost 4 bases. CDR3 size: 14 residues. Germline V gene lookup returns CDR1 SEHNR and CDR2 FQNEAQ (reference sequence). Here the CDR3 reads CASSSDRGTGELFF. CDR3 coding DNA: TGTGCCAGCAGCTCGGACAGGGGCACCGGGGAGCTGTTTTTT.

CDR3 residues: CASSSKSNYGYTF. The CDR3 DNA sequence: TGTGCCAGCAGCTCTAAGTCGAACTATGGCTACACCTTC. The rearrangement joins TRBV6-5 to TRBJ1-2; no reliable D call. The CDR3 totals 13 residues. The V end lost 6 bases, the J end lost 2 bases, and 10 bases lay between the germline ends. CDR1 is MNHEY and CDR2 is SVGAGI in the germline V gene.

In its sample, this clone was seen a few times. The CDR3 DNA follows: TGTGCCAGCAGAGGGACAGGGGACACTGAAGCTTTCTTT. It is translated as CASRGTGDTEAFF. The chain joins TRBV6-5 to TRBJ1-1, with TRBD1 matching over 10 bases. From germline, CDR1 is MNHEY and CDR2 SVGAGI. The CDR3 extends over 13 amino acids. V was clipped by 6 bases and J by 3 bases; unmatched bases: 1.